Following are 27 T cell receptor beta chains from one sample sequenced in a study of T cells in Graves' hyperthyroidism and ophthalmopathy. The investigators amplified TCR beta CDR3 regions from RNA transcripts. The TCR CDR3 was amplified in a first-round RT-PCR using the HTBI primer set. TCRdb reprocessed the multiplex PCR reads via MiXCR and lists one record per CDR3 protein. The sample lists 350,000 to 450,000 distinct CDR3 sequences; roughly 13% were seen once. Sequenced: blood. These receptors came from a woman aged 55-75 years with Graves' hyperthyroidism.

This clonotype was seen many times. CDR3 DNA sequence: TGTGCCAGCAGCTTAGCTGGACGCCACCTCAATGAGCAGTTCTTC. Encoded protein: CASSLAGRHLNEQFF. The chain employs TRBV11-3 and TRBJ2-1; the D is unclear. The CDR3 runs 15 residues. V lost 1 base and J lost 6, with 13 bases in between. From germline, CDR1 is SGHNT and CDR2 YENEEA.

This clonotype was counted at least ten times. The CDR3: CASSVWGARFGGAFF. The CDR3 DNA sequence: TGTGCCAGCAGCGTCTGGGGGGCGCGGTTTGGTGGAGCTTTCTTT. V usage is TRBV5-6 and J usage is TRBJ1-1; a possible D gene is TRBD1 (6 bases). Germline V gene lookup returns CDR1 SGHDT and CDR2 YYEEEE. The V gene lost 4 bases and the J gene lost 10 bases, with 23 bases spanning the gap. CDR3 length equals 15 residues.

At least ten counts were recorded for this clonotype. The rearrangement uses TRBV6-6 and TRBJ2-7, with TRBD2 matching 7 bases. With 3 bases clipped from V and 7 bases from J, the junction kept 9 bases outside the gene matches. Per germline, CDR1 MNHNY and CDR2 SVGAGI (reference sequence). The CDR3 is 14 amino acids. The CDR3 nucleotides are TGTGCCAGCAGTTATTCCCGAAGGGAGGGAGAGCAGTACTTC. As protein: CASSYSRREGEQYF.

This clonotype showed up just a few times. The chain uses TRBV27 and TRBJ1-4, with a weak D call TRBD1 (5 bases). Germline CDR1 MNHEY, CDR2 SMNVEV (reference sequence). The CDR3 has 13 amino acids. Trimming left V 5 bases short and J 8 bases short, with 12 bases between. DNA for the CDR3: TGTGCCAGCAGTACTGGGGAGGGGGAAAAACTGTTTTTT. Encoded protein: CASSTGEGEKLFF.

Ten or more counts support this clonotype. The chain combines TRBV12-5 with TRBJ2-3, with D unresolved. V was shortened by 6 bases and J by 3 bases, with 7 bases between the two germline ends. CDR1 is LGHNT, CDR2 FRNRAP, per germline. This CDR3 has 12 residues. CDR3 nucleotide sequence: TGTGCTAGTGGGGAGAGGACAGATACGCAGTATTTT. Its translation is CASGERTDTQYF.

This clonotype was recorded at least ten times. The V and J genes are TRBV12-3 or TRBV12-4 and TRBJ2-1; TRBD1 or TRBD2 may be the D gene (6 bases each). V dropped 6 bases and J dropped 7 bases, with 22 bases sitting between them. The CDR3 runs 16 residues. The CDR3: CASRTREGGRGNEQFF. In DNA form, the CDR3 reads TGTGCCAGCAGAACCCGAGAAGGGGGGCGGGGTAATGAGCAGTTCTTC.

This clonotype was counted ten times or more. The chain employs TRBV7-3 and TRBJ2-2, with 10 bases fitting TRBD2. The length of the CDR3 is 16 residues. With V trimmed by 1 base and J by 5 bases, 4 bases remained unmatched. CDR1 is SGHTA, CDR2 FQGTGA, per germline. The CDR3 nucleotides read TGTGCCAGCAGCTTAATTTCTAGCGGGAGTACCGGGGAGCTGTTTTTT. Translated: CASSLISSGSTGELFF.

This clonotype was recorded at least ten times. This chain links TRBV28 with TRBJ2-7, with a possible D match to TRBD1 (5 bases). The V end was cut by 6 bases, the J end by 3 bases, with 18 bases between. The length of the CDR3 is 15 residues. Germline V gives CDR1 MDHEN, CDR2 SYDVKM. CDR3 in amino acids: CASRVSRQSFYEQYF. Written as DNA, the CDR3 is TGTGCCAGCAGAGTTTCCCGACAGAGTTTCTACGAGCAGTACTTC.

This clonotype was detected a few times. This chain uses TRBV27 with TRBJ1-3, with D unresolved. Germline assignment: CDR1 MNHEY and CDR2 SMNVEV (reference sequence). Trimming cost V 3 bases and J 0 bases, with 9 bases left between them. The CDR3 consists of 15 residues. This CDR3 is CASSFSPLSGNTIYF. Here the CDR3 DNA reads TGTGCCAGCAGTTTTTCGCCGCTCTCTGGAAACACCATATATTTT.

The table lists this clonotype with many counts. This chain joins TRBV6-1 and TRBJ2-7; 9 positions match TRBD1. Unmatched junction bases numbered 13, after V lost 10 bases and J lost 6 bases. The CDR3 consists of 14 residues. CDR1 is MNHNS, CDR2 SASEGT, per germline. This CDR3 is CATRAGTGKVEQYF. CDR3 bases: TGTGCCACCCGTGCCGGGACAGGGAAGGTCGAGCAGTACTTC.

This clonotype was counted at least ten times. The chain joins TRBV24-1 to TRBJ2-5, with TRBD2 matching over 10 bases. In germline, CDR1 is KGHDR, CDR2 SFDVKD. CDR3 length: 16 residues. Trimming at V came to 5 bases and at J to 4 bases, leaving 9 bases not matched to a gene. Here the CDR3 DNA reads TGTGCCACCAGTGGAAGGAGCGGGGGGGGGGGAGAGACCCAGTACTTC. Protein product: CATSGRSGGGGETQYF.

This clonotype occurred a few times. The V gene is TRBV5-1, the J gene TRBJ2-1, with 13 nucleotides matching TRBD2. With V trimmed by 4 bases and J by 8 bases, 6 bases remained unmatched. From germline, CDR1 is SGHRS and CDR2 YFSETQ. There are 15 residues in the CDR3. CDR3 in amino acids: CASSAPGLAGYEQFF. CDR3 bases: TGCGCCAGCAGCGCCCCGGGACTAGCGGGATATGAGCAGTTCTTC.

The V call is TRBV15, the J call TRBJ1-1, with 7 bases matching TRBD1. Germline loops: CDR1 LNHNV, CDR2 YYDKDF (reference sequence). This CDR3 region has 17 residues. The V gene end was trimmed by 0 bases and the J gene end by 0 bases; junction bases not matched to a gene: 7. The CDR3 sequence is CATSRDRGQSMNTEAFF. The CDR3 coding sequence is TGTGCCACCAGCAGAGATAGGGGGCAATCGATGAACACTGAAGCTTTCTTT. Combining the CDR3 with reference TRBV15 and TRBJ1-1 gives the whole variable domain DAMVIQNPRYQVTQFGKPVTLSCSQTLNHNVMYWYQQKSSQAPKLLFHYYDKDFNNEADTPDNFQSRRPNTSFCFLDIRSPGLGDTAMYLCATSRDRGQSMNTEAFFGQGTRLTVV.

This clonotype was observed many times. The chain employs TRBV2 and TRBJ1-6; maybe TRBD1 (5 bases). The CDR3 is 15 residues long. CDR1 and CDR2 (germline): SNHLY, FYNNEI. Trimming left V 6 bases short and J 6 bases short, with 15 bases between. The CDR3 loop is CASRAGTLSNSPLHF. CDR3 coding DNA: TGTGCCAGCAGGGCCGGGACTCTCTCTAATTCACCCCTCCACTTT.

J is TRBJ1-1 and V is TRBV3-1; D unresolved. Trimming stripped 0 bases from V and 5 bases from J, with 4 bases between. Germline assignment: CDR1 LGHDT and CDR2 YNNKEL (reference sequence). The length of the CDR3 is 12 residues. The CDR3 coding sequence is TGTGCCAGCAGCCAAGAGGGTACTGAAGCTTTCTTT. It codes for CASSQEGTEAFF. The entire variable domain, with the rest obtained from reference TRBV3-1 and TRBJ1-1, is as follows: DTAVSQTPKYLVTQMGNDKSIKCEQNLGHDTMYWYKQDSKKFLKIMFSYNNKELIINETVPNRFSPKSPDKAHLNLHINSLELGDSAVYFCASSQEGTEAFFGQGTRLTVV.

The chain carries TRBV27 and TRBJ2-7, with TRBD1 as a possible D gene (6 bases). The CDR3 sequence is 15 residues long. The germline V gene has CDR1 MNHEY and CDR2 SMNVEV (reference sequence). V was cut by 5 bases and J by 3 bases, with 17 bases left in between. The CDR3, as DNA: TGTGCCAGCAGTGAGAGGGACAAAGAATACTACGAGCAGTACTTC. Encoded protein: CASSERDKEYYEQYF.

The table lists this clonotype with many counts. V gene TRBV7-2 combines with J gene TRBJ1-2; D is unclear. Germline loops: CDR1 SGHTA, CDR2 FQGNSA. V was clipped by 1 base and J by 8 bases, with 23 bases between them. The CDR3 is 17 amino acids. CDR3 protein: CASSLDGSVRPGEGYTF. DNA for the CDR3: TGTGCCAGCAGCTTAGATGGGTCAGTCCGACCCGGAGAGGGCTACACCTTC.

The gene calls are TRBV29-1 and TRBJ2-2, with D hard to call. Trimming pared 0 bases from V and 8 bases from J, leaving 13 bases between. This CDR3 has 14 residues. Germline V lookup: CDR1 SQVTM, CDR2 ANQGSEA. The CDR3 region is CSVEDLPTPGELFF. The CDR3 DNA follows: TGCAGCGTTGAAGATCTTCCTACCCCTGGGGAGCTGTTTTTT.

There are many counts of this clonotype. This chain connects TRBV7-9 to TRBJ2-1, with 10 bases aligning to TRBD1. Germline CDR1 is SEHNR and CDR2 is FQNEAQ (reference sequence). The CDR3 is 12 residues long. V gave up 1 base and J gave up 12 bases; unmatched junction bases: 0. CDR3 loop: CASSLGDRGQFF. Here the CDR3 DNA reads TGTGCCAGCAGCTTAGGGGACAGGGGGCAGTTCTTC.

A remark on this clonotype: A much bigger clone sits one base away, suggesting this may be a read error. The rearrangement uses TRBV9 and TRBJ1-1; tentative D call: TRBD1 (6 bases). There are 16 residues in the CDR3. The germline V gene encodes CDR1 SGDLS and CDR2 YYNGEE. This CDR3 reads CVSSVGGQGSNTEAFF. In DNA, the CDR3 is TGTGTCAGCAGCGTAGGGGGGCAGGGGTCGAACACTGAAGCTTTCTTT.

This clonotype has a count of ten or more. The chain couples TRBV20-1 to TRBJ2-7; perhaps TRBD2 as D (6 bases). This CDR3 contains 12 residues. Trimming took off 6 bases at V and 3 bases at J, with 12 bases between the two ends. The germline gives CDR1 DFQATT, CDR2 SNEGSKA (reference sequence). CDR3 in amino acids: CSAQRGSYEQYF. The DNA of the CDR3 is TGCAGTGCACAACGGGGGAGCTACGAGCAGTACTTC.

This chain joins TRBV7-9 and TRBJ1-4; D unclear. This CDR3 contains 14 residues. Per germline, CDR1 SEHNR and CDR2 FQNEAQ (reference sequence). Trimming left V 1 base short and J 7 bases short, with 10 bases between. The DNA of the CDR3 is TGTGCCAGCAGCTTAGGGTCGCGCCTTGAAAAACTGTTTTTT. Encoded protein: CASSLGSRLEKLFF.

This clonotype appeared many times. This chain connects TRBV11-3 to TRBJ2-7; 7 nucleotides match TRBD1. This CDR3 has 14 amino acids. Germline V gene sequence: CDR1 SGHNT, CDR2 YENEEA. V gave up 5 bases and J gave up 3 bases; unmatched junction bases: 7. CDR3 nucleotide sequence: TGTGCCAGCAGCGCGTGGGACAGCGACTACGAGCAGTACTTC. The encoded protein is CASSAWDSDYEQYF.

At least ten counts were recorded for this clonotype. The chain carries TRBV5-5 and TRBJ2-2; D perhaps matches TRBD2 (6 bases). With 0 bases removed from V and 5 bases from J, the gap between germline ends came to 11 bases. The germline V gene has CDR1 SGHKS and CDR2 YYEKEE (reference sequence). This CDR3 is 15 amino acids long. CDR3 sequence (DNA): TGTGCCAGCAGCTTGGCTTTCGGGGGTACCGGGGAGCTGTTTTTT. This codes for CASSLAFGGTGELFF.

At least ten counts were recorded for this clonotype. The CDR3 DNA is TGTGCCCGGAGGCTAGTCCCCAACAATGAGCAGTTCTTC. Its protein is CARRLVPNNEQFF. The chain combines TRBV2 with TRBJ2-1, with D perhaps TRBD2 (5 bases). CDR1 SNHLY and CDR2 FYNNEI come from the germline V gene. The germline V and J ends were trimmed by 11 bases and 5 bases, with 16 bases remaining between them. This CDR3 comprises 13 residues.

The chain uses TRBV19 and TRBJ1-5; the D gene is possibly TRBD1 (6 bases). CDR3 length: 16 amino acids. The germline V and J ends were trimmed by 0 bases and 4 bases, with 13 bases remaining between them. CDR1 is LNHDA, CDR2 SQIVND, per germline (reference sequence). CDR3 nucleotide sequence: TGTGCCAGTAGTATAGATGCCGCGACAGGAAATCAGCCCCAGCATTTT. Amino acid sequence: CASSIDAATGNQPQHF.

This clonotype was seen a handful of times. The chain joins TRBV18 to TRBJ2-7, with TRBD2 matching 13 bases. The germline V gene encodes CDR1 KGHSH and CDR2 LQKENI. V lost 4 bases and J lost 2; bases outside the gene matches: 8. CDR3 length equals 17 residues. CDR3 DNA sequence: TGTGCCAGCTCACTACGGACTAGCGGGAGAGGGGCCTACGAGCAGTACTTC. This translates into CASSLRTSGRGAYEQYF.